This passage covers 27 T cell receptor beta chains from one sample sequenced in a study of prognosis after radiotherapy for stage I lung cancer. From genomic DNA, two-round multiplex PCR was used to amplify TCR beta CDR3. Amplification in first-round PCR relied on primers specific to each TRBV and TRBJ gene. MiXCR was run by TCRdb on the multiplex PCR reads, yielding one entry per CDR3 protein. There are approximately 16,000 distinct CDR3 sequences in the sample; 25% to 35% occur only once, and roughly 30% lies in the top ten. The sequenced sample was PBMCs, obtained before or after stereotactic body radiation therapy (not recorded which). These receptors all stem from a donor older than 45 with non-small cell lung cancer.

Note on this clonotype: A much larger clonotype is one base distant, so this may be a read error. The chain carries TRBV5-8 and TRBJ2-5, with a possible D match to TRBD2 (7 bases). The CDR3 extends over 15 amino acids. Germline V CDR1 and CDR2: SGHTS, YDEGEE. The germline V and J ends were trimmed by 4 bases and 4 bases, with 17 bases remaining between them. CDR3 in DNA: TGTGCCAGCAGCGCGGGGGCAGACCGGTCAGAGACCCAGTACTTC. Translated: CASSAGADRSETQYF.

This clonotype was counted at least ten times. The V gene is TRBV30, the J gene TRBJ1-5; D remains unclear. Germline values: CDR1 GTSNPN, CDR2 SVGIG (reference sequence). Trimming took 5 bases from V and 2 from J, leaving 10 bases between them. The CDR3 has 13 residues. CDR3 in DNA: TGTGCCTGGGATAAAATAGGCAATCAGCCCCAGCATTTT. Amino acid sequence: CAWDKIGNQPQHF.

In its sample, this clonotype is medium-sized. The chain couples TRBV6-2 or TRBV6-3 to TRBJ2-3; TRBD1 matches 12 bases. The germline gives CDR1 MNHEY, CDR2 SVGEGT. CDR3 length equals 18 residues. With 0 bases clipped from V and 4 bases from J, the junction kept 8 bases outside the gene matches. The DNA of the CDR3 is TGTGCCAGCAGTTACTCGACGGGACAGGGGGCGTTGGCAGATACGCAGTATTTT. This translates into CASSYSTGQGALADTQYF.

On this clonotype itself: This likely stems from a read error, as it lies one base from a far larger clone. The CDR3 does not close with the conserved phenylalanine or tryptophan, likely indicating a read error. This chain links TRBV28 with TRBJ2-1; tentatively, D is TRBD1 or TRBD2 (5 bases each). This CDR3 has 12 residues. CDR1 is MDHEN, CDR2 SYDVKM, per germline. Trimming stripped 8 bases from V and 4 bases from J, with 9 bases between. DNA for the CDR3: TGTGCCAGCCTGGGGGAATACAATGAGCAGTTCCTC. This codes for CASLGEYNEQFL.

About this clonotype itself: A much larger clone lies a single base off, so this may be a read error. The chain combines TRBV7-6 with TRBJ1-1; weak D call: TRBD1 (6 bases). CDR1 and CDR2 (germline): SGHVS, FNYEAQ. There are 15 residues in the CDR3. The CDR3 is CASSLASGANTEALF. The CDR3 DNA reads TGTGCCAGCAGCTTAGCGTCAGGGGCGAACACTGAAGCTTTATTT.

This clonotype was counted at least ten times. The V and J genes are TRBV20-1 and TRBJ2-3; 13 bases match TRBD2. Trimming took 5 bases from V and 4 from J; bases not matched to a gene: 6. Per the germline V gene, CDR1 is DFQATT and CDR2 is SNEGSKA (reference sequence). The CDR3 is 15 residues long. The CDR3 coding sequence is TGCAGTGCTCGGACTAGCGGGAGTGTGGCAGATACGCAGTATTTT. Its translation is CSARTSGSVADTQYF.

In its sample, this clonotype was seen many times. The CDR3 sequence: CASRGPGHLNEKLFF. CDR3 sequence (DNA): TGTGCCAGCAGGGGCCCGGGACACCTTAATGAAAAACTGTTTTTT. The J gene is TRBJ1-4, the V gene TRBV28, with D perhaps matching TRBD1 (6 bases). V lost 6 bases, J lost 4 bases, and 15 bases lay in between. The CDR3 is 15 amino acids. Per the germline V gene, CDR1 is MDHEN and CDR2 is SYDVKM.

This clonotype was observed at least ten times. V gene TRBV29-1 combines with J gene TRBJ2-1, with 11 bases matching TRBD2. The V gene's germline CDR1 is SQVTM and CDR2 ANQGSEA. The trim removed 5 bases at V and 7 bases at J, leaving 7 bases unmatched. CDR3 length: 14 residues. The CDR3 bases are TGCAGCGTTTCTCTAGCGGGAGGAGGGAATGAGCAGTTCTTC. Translating gives CSVSLAGGGNEQFF.

This clonotype came up many times. This CDR3 is CASRESGLQQVISTDTQYF. Written as DNA, the CDR3 is TGTGCCAGCAGGGAATCTGGGCTACAGCAAGTGATTAGCACAGATACGCAGTATTTT. V gene TRBV27 combines with J gene TRBJ2-3; no reliable D call. This CDR3 has 19 amino acids. Trimming cost V 6 bases and J 0 bases, with 25 bases left between them. The germline V gene encodes CDR1 MNHEY and CDR2 SMNVEV (reference sequence).

This clonotype was detected many times. The chain links TRBV5-6 to TRBJ1-2; D perhaps matches TRBD1 (6 bases). The V end lost 3 bases, the J end lost 7 bases, and 7 bases lay between the germline ends. Germline V gene sequence: CDR1 SGHDT, CDR2 YYEEEE. The CDR3 contains 11 residues. The CDR3 sequence is CASSSRGGYTF. DNA for the CDR3: TGTGCCAGCAGCTCCAGGGGTGGCTACACCTTC.

This clonotype appeared many times. The rearrangement joins TRBV5-4 to TRBJ2-1; maybe TRBD2 (7 bases). V was shortened by 4 bases and J by 9 bases, with 17 bases between the two germline ends. The CDR3 is made up of 14 amino acids. CDR1 is SGHNT and CDR2 is YYREEE in the germline V gene (reference sequence). For the CDR3, the DNA is TGTGCCAGCAGCCCTAGGGGGGGGCACAGTGAGCAGTTCTTC. Protein product: CASSPRGGHSEQFF.

Ten or more counts support this clonotype. The J gene is TRBJ2-3, the V gene TRBV5-1, with D possibly matching TRBD2 (6 bases). The germline V gene has CDR1 SGHRS and CDR2 YFSETQ. Trimming left V 0 bases short and J 6 bases short, with 14 bases between. The length of the CDR3 is 15 residues. The CDR3 bases are TGCGCCAGCAGCTTGGGGTACGGGGGTGCGGATACGCAGTATTTT. Translating it yields CASSLGYGGADTQYF.

This clonotype was observed at least ten times. This chain connects TRBV14 to TRBJ1-1, with D maybe TRBD1 (5 bases). The CDR3 extends over 16 amino acids. The germline CDR1 and CDR2 sequences are SGHDN and FVKESK. Trimming took 3 bases from V and 10 from J, leaving 24 bases between them. The CDR3, as DNA: TGTGCCAGCAGCCATTCATGGGGGACGTTTGGTTACGGAGCTTTCTTT. Translating it yields CASSHSWGTFGYGAFF.

Points on this clonotype: A far larger clone lies a single base away; this is likely a read error. The rearrangement links TRBV6-9 to TRBJ1-5; no definite D call. The CDR3 length is 14 residues. CDR1 is MNHGY and CDR2 is SVAAGI in the germline V gene. V lost 4 bases and J lost 6, with 13 bases in between. The CDR3 spells CASSFTCFGQPQHF. Written as DNA, the CDR3 is TGTGCCAGCAGTTTCACCTGTTTTGGTCAGCCCCAGCATTTT.

This clonotype was counted ten times or more. The chain employs TRBV20-1 and TRBJ2-5, with unresolved D. Trimming cost V 3 bases and J 4 bases, with 15 bases left between them. The CDR3 loop spans 14 amino acids. The germline V gene has CDR1 DFQATT and CDR2 SNEGSKA (reference sequence). The CDR3 sequence is CSARIVGLGETQYF. The CDR3 DNA reads TGCAGTGCTAGGATCGTAGGGCTGGGAGAGACCCAGTACTTC.

At least ten counts were recorded for this clonotype. The junction does not match germline at one end; this may be a read error. The rearrangement uses TRBV7-2 and TRBJ2-1; TRBD2 matches at 10 bases. Germline loops: CDR1 SGHTA, CDR2 FQGNSA. The CDR3 covers 16 residues. The CDR3 here is CASSLAGLAATNEQFF. DNA for the CDR3: TGTGCCAGCAGCCTAGCCGGACTAGCGGCGACCAATGAGCAGTTCTTC.

This clonotype was counted ten times or more. The chain has TRBV6-2 or TRBV6-3 and TRBJ2-7; no reliable D call. The CDR3 covers 10 residues. Germline V gene sequence: CDR1 MNHEY, CDR2 SVGEGT. The V gene lost 2 bases and the J gene lost 6 bases, with 2 bases spanning the gap. For the CDR3, the DNA is TGTGCCAGCAGTTACGGCGAGCAGTACTTC. This sequence encodes CASSYGEQYF.

Many counts were recorded for this clonotype. The chain couples TRBV7-2 to TRBJ2-5; D remains ambiguous. Germline-derived CDR1 and CDR2 are SGHTA and FQGNSA. The ends were cut back, 1 base at V and 2 bases at J, with 5 bases in the middle. CDR3 size: 13 residues. The CDR3 nucleotides read TGTGCCAGCAGCTTAGGGGTTCAAGAGACCCAGTACTTC. Its translation: CASSLGVQETQYF.

There are many counts of this clonotype. CDR3 sequence (DNA): TGTGCCAGCAGTTTTGGGACAGGACGGAGGGGGGCATATACGCAGTATTTT. Amino acid sequence: CASSFGTGRRGAYTQYF. The rearrangement joins TRBV28 to TRBJ2-3; 8 positions agree with TRBD1. The V gene's germline CDR1 is MDHEN and CDR2 SYDVKM. The CDR3 consists of 17 residues. The junction had 15 bases not matched to a gene; V was cut back by 3 bases and J by 7 bases. The full variable domain, rest sourced from reference TRBV28 and TRBJ2-3, is DVKVTQSSRYLVKRTGEKVFLECVQDMDHENMFWYRQDPGLGLRLIYFSYDVKMKEKGDIPEGYSVSREKKERFSLILESASTNQTSMYLCASSFGTGRRGAYTQYFGPGTRLTVL.

The table lists this clonotype with many counts. The CDR3 region has the DNA TGTGCCAGCAGTTTATACGGGGACAGGCAAGGCAATGAGCAGTTCTTC. Its protein is CASSLYGDRQGNEQFF. This chain joins TRBV28 and TRBJ2-1; 8 nucleotides match TRBD1. The junction had 8 bases not matched to a gene; V was cut back by 1 base and J by 6 bases. This CDR3 has 16 amino acids. Germline V gene sequence: CDR1 MDHEN, CDR2 SYDVKM.

This chain uses TRBV6-2 or TRBV6-3 with TRBJ2-3; tentatively, D is TRBD2 (5 bases). Germline CDR1 MNHEY, CDR2 SVGEGT. The CDR3 is 16 amino acids. Trimming pared 6 bases from V and 2 bases from J, leaving 18 bases between. The CDR3 reads CASSLEARRITDTQYF. The CDR3 DNA sequence: TGTGCCAGCAGCCTTGAGGCTCGGAGGATCACAGATACGCAGTATTTT.

This clonotype was seen once. One end of the junction varies from germline; a read error may be responsible. This chain joins TRBV5-1 and TRBJ2-5, with 8 bases matching TRBD2. There are 15 residues in the CDR3. Germline CDR1 reads SGHRS; CDR2 reads YFSETQ. The CDR3 region is CASRFDGRDGETQYF. The DNA of the CDR3 is TGCGCCAGCAGATTTGACGGGAGGGACGGAGAGACACAGTACTTC. The full variable domain, rest sourced from reference TRBV5-1 and TRBJ2-5, is KAGVTQTPRYLIKTRGQQVTLSCSPISGHRSVSWYQQTPGQGLQFLFEYFSETQRNKGNFPGRFSGRQFSNSRSEMNVSTLELGDSALYLCASRFDGRDGETQYFGPGTRLLVL.

This clonotype was picked up many times. The V and J genes are TRBV28 and TRBJ2-2, with no clear D. Trimming cost V 1 base and J 6 bases, with 6 bases left between them. Per the germline V gene, CDR1 is MDHEN and CDR2 is SYDVKM. This CDR3 is 13 amino acids long. The CDR3 DNA reads as TGTGCCAGCAGTTTATTTGGGTCCGGGGAGCTGTTTTTT. Its protein product is CASSLFGSGELFF.

Comment on this clonotype: Sequence at one end of the junction differs from germline and may be a read error. The chain combines TRBV6-2 or TRBV6-3 with TRBJ1-5, with D tentatively TRBD1 (5 bases). The germline gives CDR1 MNHEY, CDR2 SVGEGT. This CDR3 contains 16 residues. Written as DNA, the CDR3 is TGTGTCAGCAGTGCCCGAGGACAAACTAGCAATCAGCCCCAGAATTTT. This codes for CVSSARGQTSNQPQNF.

This clonotype has ten or more counts. The chain carries TRBV28 and TRBJ1-4; D call uncertain. Per the germline V gene, CDR1 is MDHEN and CDR2 is SYDVKM. V lost 2 bases and J lost 8, with 15 bases in between. The CDR3 totals 15 residues. As DNA, the CDR3 is TGTGCCAGCAGTTTACCGGCCGGGTTCGGGGAAAAACTGTTTTTT. Residues: CASSLPAGFGEKLFF.

This clonotype was detected ten times or more. Here the CDR3 DNA reads TGTGCCAGCAGCGAGGGACTAGCGATCTTCCAAGAGACCCAGTACTTC. Encoded protein: CASSEGLAIFQETQYF. V gene TRBV5-6 combines with J gene TRBJ2-5; 10 bases map to TRBD2. V lost 4 bases to trimming and J lost 1 base; unmatched junction nucleotides: 7. Germline assignment: CDR1 SGHDT and CDR2 YYEEEE. This CDR3 is 16 amino acids long.

Ten or more counts support this clonotype. CDR3 amino acids: CASSQTLGQGTYEQYF. Here the CDR3 DNA reads TGCGCCAGCAGCCAAACCCTAGGACAGGGGACCTACGAGCAGTACTTC. This chain joins TRBV4-1 and TRBJ2-7; 9 bases line up with TRBD1. V lost 2 bases and J lost 2; bases outside the gene matches: 7. Germline lookup yields CDR1 MGHRA and CDR2 YSYEKL. This CDR3 is built from 16 residues.